A single TCR beta chain is shown here with its context. Trimming removed 4 bases at V and 0 bases at J, with 6 bases between. Per germline, CDR1 SGHAT and CDR2 FQNNGV. The CDR3 has 13 amino acids. Libraries were prepared by immunoSEQ multiplex PCR; TCRdb keeps only in-frame clonotypes and omits some of them. Here the sample spans 230,000 or so clones, over 75% being singletons. These data belong to a study of blood T cell repertoires in COVID-19. Study as a whole: Spain, Italy and the United States supplied samples that represented acute and convalescent COVID-19.

This TCR was recovered from a man in his forties with active or convalescent COVID-19. V usage is TRBV11-2 and J usage is TRBJ1-2; D uncertain. Sequenced: peripheral blood. The CDR3 nucleotides are TGTGCCAGCAGCTATCCAACTAACTATGGCTACACCTTC. This sequence encodes CASSYPTNYGYTF.